This T cell receptor beta chain was captured by sequencing in a study of blood T cell repertoires in COVID-19. Study as a whole: COVID-19 samples collected from the United States, Italy and Spain covered acute and convalescent phases. From T cells, B-cell-depleted T cells, or PBMCs came the material, which was cDNA or gDNA.

Authors' analysis steps: Amplification from reference gene primers served as the basis for estimated nucleated cell counts. Repertoires were generated with immunoSEQ multiplex PCR, while TCRdb's copy carries only in-frame clones and drops some. V and J calls plus clone size are reproduced from that table; the DNA served to infer D and trimming. This table holds approximately 240,000 clones, 70% to 85% found once. CDR3 length: 15 residues. Trimming took off 2 bases at V and 3 bases at J, with 12 bases between the two ends. Germline V lookup: CDR1 SGHNT, CDR2 YYREEE (reference sequence). This clone was observed a handful of times.

Sequencing used peripheral blood. This sequence joins TRBV5-4 and TRBJ1-5, with a weak D call TRBD1 (5 bases). This clonotype originated in an elderly woman with active or convalescent COVID-19. The CDR3 region has the DNA TGTGCCAGCAGCTTATTCGGGGGAATCAATCAGCCCCAGCATTTT. Translated: CASSLFGGINQPQHF.